The rows below give T cell receptor beta chains drawn from one sample of a study of tumor-infiltrating lymphocytes in primary liver carcinoma. MiXCR, applied by TCRdb to the multiplex PCR reads, yields one record per CDR3 protein. Here the sample spans tens of thousands of distinct CDR3 sequences, approximately 70% being singletons. Sequenced sample: liver tumor tissue from sampling region 5. The receptors come from a man in his forties or fifties with primary liver carcinoma and hepatitis B virus infection. Each CDR3 is given with its conserved first and last residue. Fields, in order: clone size, D gene, J gene, V gene, CDR3 DNA, CDR3 protein. D genes are given only for firm matches. Clone sizes are given selectively: once, few, many, or a class where the clone is expanded.

size: NA
D: NA
J: TRBJ2-7
V: TRBV6-1
DNA: TGTGCCAGCGGATCCCAGGGGATCCTAAATGAGCAGTACTTC
CDR3: CASGSQGILNEQYF

size: few
D: NA
J: TRBJ2-1
V: TRBV28
DNA: TGTGCCAGCAGACCCGGGACCATAAGCTGGTTCTTC
CDR3: CASRPGTISWFF

size: NA
D: NA
J: TRBJ2-4
V: TRBV10-3
DNA: TGTGCCATCAGTGAGCCGCAGGGGTCCGTAGCCAAAAACATACAGTACTTC
CDR3: CAISEPQGSVAKNIQYF

size: many
D: TRBD2
J: TRBJ2-7
V: TRBV6-6
DNA: TGTGCCAGCAGTTATCCAATAGCGGGCCCGAGCTCCTACGAGCAGTACTTC
CDR3: CASSYPIAGPSSYEQYF

size: NA
D: NA
J: TRBJ1-2
V: TRBV28
DNA: TGTGTCAGCACTTCGACAAACCTAGACGTCTACACCTTC
CDR3: CVSTSTNLDVYTF

size: NA
D: TRBD1
J: TRBJ2-7
V: TRBV28
DNA: TGTGCCAGCAGTGGCAGGGGGCCCTTGATCTACGAGCAGTACTTC
CDR3: CASSGRGPLIYEQYF

size: many
D: TRBD1
J: TRBJ2-2
V: TRBV12-3/TRBV12-4
DNA: TGTGCCAGCAGTTTAGGGGACAGGGTGTCCGGGGAGCTGTTTTTT
CDR3: CASSLGDRVSGELFF

size: NA
D: TRBD2
J: TRBJ2-7
V: TRBV14
DNA: TGTGCCAGCAGCTCAGCGGGGCGTCGCGTGCAGTACTTC
CDR3: CASSSAGRRVQYF

size: many
D: TRBD1
J: TRBJ2-7
V: TRBV29-1
DNA: TGCAGCGTTGAAGATCCGGGACAGGGAAGAATTGAGCAGTACTTC
CDR3: CSVEDPGQGRIEQYF

size: NA
D: TRBD2
J: TRBJ2-7
V: TRBV7-9
DNA: TGTGCCAGCGGCTTCTCCGGGACTACAGGCTACGAGCAGTACTTC
CDR3: CASGFSGTTGYEQYF

size: NA
D: TRBD2
J: TRBJ2-5
V: TRBV29-1
DNA: TGCAGCGTGCGGGGGGGAGGAGAGACCCTGTGCTTC
CDR3: CSVRGGGETLCF

size: many
D: TRBD1
J: TRBJ2-3
V: TRBV6-5
DNA: TGTGCCAGCAGACCCGGGACAGGCAATTACGATACGCAGTATTTT
CDR3: CASRPGTGNYDTQYF

size: NA
D: NA
J: TRBJ2-2
V: TRBV6-1
DNA: TGTGCCAGCAGTCCAATCGGTGCCGGGGAGCTGTTTTTC
CDR3: CASSPIGAGELFF

size: NA
D: NA
J: TRBJ2-1
V: TRBV19
DNA: TGTGCCAGTGGCCACAATGAGCAGTTCTTC
CDR3: CASGHNEQFF

size: once
D: TRBD1
J: TRBJ2-1
V: TRBV12-3/TRBV12-4
DNA: TGTGCCAGCAGCACAGGGGAAATCCATAAGCAGCTCTTC
CDR3: CASSTGEIHKQLF

size: NA
D: TRBD1
J: TRBJ2-5
V: TRBV6-1
DNA: TGTGACAGCAGGGACAGGGGATTGGGGACCCAGTACTTC
CDR3: CDSRDRGLGTQYF

size: once
D: NA
J: TRBJ1-5
V: TRBV4-1
DNA: TGCGCCAGCAGCCAAGATACCGCAGGGCGGCAGCCCCAGCATTTT
CDR3: CASSQDTAGRQPQHF

size: NA
D: NA
J: TRBJ2-7
V: TRBV5-4
DNA: TGTGCCAGCAGCGGGGGCGCGGGCGAGCAGTACTTT
CDR3: CASSGGAGEQYF

size: NA
D: TRBD2
J: TRBJ2-1
V: TRBV28
DNA: TGTGCCAGCAGGTCGGGTAGGGCGGGGGTCTACAATGAGCAGTTCTTC
CDR3: CASRSGRAGVYNEQFF

size: many
D: NA
J: TRBJ1-5
V: TRBV7-9
DNA: TGTGCCAGCAGCAACACGGAGATCCAGCCCCAGCATTTT
CDR3: CASSNTEIQPQHF

size: NA
D: TRBD1
J: TRBJ2-7
V: TRBV11-2
DNA: TGTGCCATCAGCTTAGACAGGGGGCTTACCAACGAGCAGTACTTC
CDR3: CAISLDRGLTNEQYF

size: many
D: NA
J: TRBJ2-2
V: TRBV28
DNA: TGTGCCAGCAGTTTGGAGGGCACCACCGGGGAGCTGTTTTTT
CDR3: CASSLEGTTGELFF

size: NA
D: NA
J: TRBJ2-2
V: TRBV6-5
DNA: TGTGTCAGCAGTTACGCAATGGACGGCACCGGGGAGCTCTTTTTT
CDR3: CVSSYAMDGTGELFF

size: many
D: NA
J: TRBJ2-7
V: TRBV29-1
DNA: TGCAGCTTCTCCACCTCCTACGAGCAGTACTTC
CDR3: CSFSTSYEQYF

size: NA
D: TRBD1
J: TRBJ2-3
V: TRBV7-9
DNA: TGTGCCAGCAACACCGGACAGGGGCCACGCACAGATACGCAGTATTTT
CDR3: CASNTGQGPRTDTQYF

size: NA
D: NA
J: TRBJ2-7
V: TRBV6-5
DNA: TGTGCCAGCAGTTATGACGGGACGAATGGAGAGCAGTACTTC
CDR3: CASSYDGTNGEQYF

size: few
D: NA
J: TRBJ2-1
V: TRBV2
DNA: TGTGCCAGCAAGGATGGACCTTACAATGAGCAGTTCTTC
CDR3: CASKDGPYNEQFF

size: NA
D: TRBD2
J: TRBJ2-2
V: TRBV11-2
DNA: TGTGTCAGCGGCGGAGGACTAGCGGAGCGGAACACCTGGGAGCTGTTTTTT
CDR3: CVSGGGLAERNTWELFF

size: many
D: NA
J: TRBJ1-2
V: TRBV28
DNA: TGTGCCAGCAGTTTATTGGGGGGGGATGGCTACACCTTC
CDR3: CASSLLGGDGYTF

size: once
D: NA
J: TRBJ2-6
V: TRBV6-2/TRBV6-3
DNA: TGTGCCAGCAGCCTCGGACAGTGTACTGGGGCTAACGTCCTGACTTTC
CDR3: CASSLGQCTGANVLTF

size: many
D: TRBD1
J: TRBJ1-1
V: TRBV28
DNA: TGTGCCAGCCGAGGTCAGGGGGTGAACACTGAAGCTTTCTTT
CDR3: CASRGQGVNTEAFF

size: NA
D: NA
J: TRBJ2-1
V: TRBV7-3
DNA: TGTGCCAGCAGCCCCCGCTGGGGCCCCGTTGGCAATGAGCAGTTCTTC
CDR3: CASSPRWGPVGNEQFF

size: once
D: TRBD1
J: TRBJ1-2
V: TRBV29-1
DNA: TGCAGCGTTGCCCGGACAGGGTTTGACGCTCGCTACACCTTC
CDR3: CSVARTGFDARYTF

size: few
D: TRBD1
J: TRBJ2-1
V: TRBV20-1
DNA: TGCAGTGCTAGCGTGGTGGGGACAGGGGTCAGCAATGAGCAGTTCTTC
CDR3: CSASVVGTGVSNEQFF

size: once
D: NA
J: TRBJ1-2
V: TRBV4-1
DNA: TGCGCCAGCAGCCCAACGGGGGAAGGCTATGGCTACACCTTC
CDR3: CASSPTGEGYGYTF

size: few
D: NA
J: TRBJ1-6
V: TRBV7-2
DNA: TGTGCCAGCAGTGTAGCATCCTATAATTCACCCCTCCATTTT
CDR3: CASSVASYNSPLHF

size: many
D: NA
J: TRBJ2-3
V: TRBV5-4
DNA: TGTGCCAGCAGCTTGATGGAGATCAGCACAGATACGCAGTATTTT
CDR3: CASSLMEISTDTQYF

size: NA
D: TRBD2
J: TRBJ2-1
V: TRBV6-5
DNA: TGTGTTAGCAGTCCTACTAGCGGGAGAAATGACAATGAGCAGTTCTTC
CDR3: CVSSPTSGRNDNEQFF

size: NA
D: NA
J: TRBJ2-5
V: TRBV6-2/TRBV6-3
DNA: TGTGCCAGCAACCAACTGGAGGCCTTCAGAGAGACCCAGCACTTC
CDR3: CASNQLEAFRETQHF

size: NA
D: NA
J: TRBJ2-3
V: TRBV29-1
DNA: TGTAGCGTTGATTCGTGGCAGGGCCCAGATACGCGGTATTTT
CDR3: CSVDSWQGPDTRYF

size: NA
D: NA
J: TRBJ2-1
V: TRBV14
DNA: TGTGCCAGCGGCCAGGGTCTTAGGTCCTACAATGAGCAGTTCTTC
CDR3: CASGQGLRSYNEQFF

size: NA
D: TRBD2
J: TRBJ2-2
V: TRBV11-2
DNA: TGTGCCAGCAGCTTAGTGGCACTAGCGGGGACTGGGGAGCAGTTTTTT
CDR3: CASSLVALAGTGEQFF

size: NA
D: NA
J: TRBJ2-5
V: TRBV12-3/TRBV12-4
DNA: TGTGCCAGCTTTCCTAGCGGAGGGACAGATACCCACTACTTC
CDR3: CASFPSGGTDTHYF

size: NA
D: TRBD1
J: TRBJ2-7
V: TRBV4-1
DNA: TGCACCAGCAGCCAAGAGGGGGCGGCCTACGAGCAGTACTTC
CDR3: CTSSQEGAAYEQYF

size: NA
D: NA
J: TRBJ1-1
V: TRBV7-3
DNA: TGTGCCGGCAGATTGACAGTGAACACTGAAGCTTTCTTT
CDR3: CAGRLTVNTEAFF

size: NA
D: NA
J: TRBJ1-1
V: TRBV20-1
DNA: TGCAGTGCTTCCTTTCCCCGGGGATCTACCGCAAACACTGAAGCTTTCTTT
CDR3: CSASFPRGSTANTEAFF

size: NA
D: NA
J: TRBJ2-3
V: TRBV5-4
DNA: TGTGCCAGCAGCATGGGCTGGGAGAGGCCAGATACGCAGTATTTT
CDR3: CASSMGWERPDTQYF

size: few
D: NA
J: TRBJ2-7
V: TRBV6-2/TRBV6-3
DNA: TGTGCCTCCTCTAGTGGACCCTACGATCAGTACTTC
CDR3: CASSSGPYDQYF

size: NA
D: TRBD1
J: TRBJ1-2
V: TRBV29-1
DNA: TGCAGTGTTGCATTCCCGGGACAGGCCTATGGCTACACCTTC
CDR3: CSVAFPGQAYGYTF

size: many
D: NA
J: TRBJ1-1
V: TRBV28
DNA: TGTGCCAGCCTGGGGGGCTACACTGAAGCTTTCTTT
CDR3: CASLGGYTEAFF

size: NA
D: NA
J: TRBJ1-2
V: TRBV10-2
DNA: TGCGCCTGCAGCAGGTCTCTGGACTATGGCCACACCTTC
CDR3: CACSRSLDYGHTF

size: NA
D: NA
J: TRBJ1-2
V: TRBV11-2
DNA: TGTGCCAGGAGCTTAGAGGGGGACTATGGCCACACCTTC
CDR3: CARSLEGDYGHTF

size: once
D: TRBD2
J: TRBJ2-5
V: TRBV20-1
DNA: TGCACTGCCAGAGGGACTAGTGGGAGCCGGGGGGAAGAGACCCAGTACTTC
CDR3: CTARGTSGSRGEETQYF

size: NA
D: TRBD1
J: TRBJ1-2
V: TRBV5-6
DNA: TGTACCAGCAGCACGAGTCCAGGGGGTGGCTATGGCTACACCTTC
CDR3: CTSSTSPGGGYGYTF

size: NA
D: NA
J: TRBJ2-7
V: TRBV11-2
DNA: TGTGCCAGTAGCGTAAGTGTGCTAGCGTCGCAGTACTTC
CDR3: CASSVSVLASQYF

size: NA
D: TRBD1
J: TRBJ1-3
V: TRBV6-1
DNA: TGTGCCAGCAGTTTTACAGGGGTTGGAAACGCCATATATTTT
CDR3: CASSFTGVGNAIYF

size: NA
D: NA
J: TRBJ2-7
V: TRBV29-1
DNA: TGCAGCGTTGGATGCGGTGAGTCCCACGAGCAGTACTTC
CDR3: CSVGCGESHEQYF

size: NA
D: NA
J: TRBJ1-2
V: TRBV6-5
DNA: TGTGCCAGCACTCCCTCATCCAGATTTAACTATGGCTATACCTTC
CDR3: CASTPSSRFNYGYTF